Following are 10 T cell receptor beta chains from one sample sequenced in a study of vaccination and CD4 T cells after COVID-19. Sequencing of the DNA from cultured CD4+ T cells was carried out with the Oncomine TCR Beta short-read assay. MiXCR, applied by TCRdb to the PCR reads, yields one record per CDR3 protein. In the table there are roughly 8,200 distinct CDR3 sequences, around 51% of which are singletons. The antigens of these receptors remain unknown. Treatment of the sample: roughly 10-day PBMC culture with coronavirus spike peptide pools or control peptides (ViraFEST assay). Sample: CD4+ T cells from blood, cultured in vitro. All receptors derive from a human donor who had recovered from COVID-19.

This chain uses TRBV19 with TRBJ1-5; 7 nucleotides agree with TRBD1. Germline V gene lookup returns CDR1 LNHDA and CDR2 SQIVND (reference sequence). CDR3 length: 13 amino acids. The V segment lost 4 bases and the J segment 6 bases; nucleotides outside the gene matches: 3. The CDR3 nucleotides are TGTGCCAGTAGTAAGGGGGCAGGTCAGCCCCAGCATTTT. Amino acid sequence: CASSKGAGQPQHF.

In DNA form, the CDR3 reads TGTGCCAGCTCACCACGGGGACAGGCGACCTACGAGCAGTACTTC. Translation gives CASSPRGQATYEQYF. The chain joins TRBV18 to TRBJ2-7; 8 bases are shared with TRBD1. V gave up 1 base and J gave up 2 bases; unmatched junction bases: 4. CDR1 is KGHSH, CDR2 LQKENI, per germline. There are 15 residues in the CDR3.

The J gene is TRBJ1-5, the V gene TRBV7-2; D is perhaps TRBD1 (6 bases). The CDR3 is made up of 14 amino acids. Trimming cost V 5 bases and J 1 base, with 9 bases left between them. From germline, CDR1 is SGHTA and CDR2 FQGNSA. This CDR3 is CASSRQESNQPQHF. The CDR3, as DNA: TGTGCCAGCAGCCGACAGGAAAGCAATCAGCCCCAGCATTTT.

The chain has TRBV9 and TRBJ2-1; 10 nucleotides match TRBD2. J lost 3 bases, V lost 3 bases, and 3 bases had no gene match. The CDR3 is 15 amino acids. Germline CDR1 is SGDLS and CDR2 is YYNGEE. The CDR3 nucleotides read TGTGCCAGCAGCGACGGACTAGCGGACTACAATGAGCAGTTCTTC. Encoded protein: CASSDGLADYNEQFF.

The V gene is TRBV24-1, the J gene TRBJ2-7, with 7 bases matching TRBD1. The CDR3 covers 15 residues. Germline V gives CDR1 KGHDR, CDR2 SFDVKD. With V trimmed by 5 bases and J by 1 base, 7 bases remained unmatched. The CDR3 protein is CATSAGTDASYEQYF. CDR3 DNA sequence: TGTGCCACCAGTGCGGGGACAGACGCTTCCTACGAGCAGTACTTC.

This clonotype was picked up a small number of times. The chain recombines TRBV18 with TRBJ1-2; D is unresolved. This CDR3 has 13 amino acids. Germline CDR1 is KGHSH and CDR2 is LQKENI. The ends were cut back, 0 bases at V and 8 bases at J, with 10 bases in the middle. In nucleotides, the CDR3 is TGTGCCAGCTCACCACCGCAACCGGTCGGCTACACCTTC. It codes for CASSPPQPVGYTF.

The chain uses TRBV7-9 and TRBJ2-2, with 7 nucleotides matching TRBD1. CDR1 is SEHNR, CDR2 FQNEAQ, per germline (reference sequence). With 3 bases clipped from V and 6 bases from J, the junction kept 7 bases outside the gene matches. The CDR3 consists of 15 residues. The CDR3 DNA is TGTGCCAGCAGCTTGACAGGGAAGGTCTCCGGGGAGCTGTTTTTT. It yields the protein CASSLTGKVSGELFF. Using reference TRBV7-9 and TRBJ2-2 for the parts outside the CDR3, the full variable domain is DTGVSQNPRHKITKRGQNVTFRCDPISEHNRLYWYRQTLGQGPEFLTYFQNEAQLEKSRLLSDRFSAERPKGSFSTLEIQRTEQGDSAMYLCASSLTGKVSGELFFGEGSRLTVL.

The chain uses TRBV10-3 and TRBJ2-7; 7 bases line up with TRBD2. CDR1 ENHRY and CDR2 SYGVKD come from the germline V gene. Trimming took 10 bases from V and 2 from J; bases not matched to a gene: 11. This CDR3 has 14 amino acids. The DNA for the CDR3 is TGTGCCACCCGTCCCTCTAGCGGAACCTACGAGCAGTACTTC. It specifies CATRPSSGTYEQYF.

This clonotype has a handful of counts. The chain joins TRBV20-1 to TRBJ2-1, with D possibly being TRBD1 (6 bases). V lost 4 bases and J lost 0, with 13 bases in between. CDR3 size: 15 residues. Germline CDR1 DFQATT, CDR2 SNEGSKA (reference sequence). The CDR3 sequence: CSATGARSSYNEQFF. CDR3 bases: TGCAGTGCTACAGGGGCGAGGAGCTCCTACAATGAGCAGTTCTTC.

The V call is TRBV20-1, the J call TRBJ2-1, with 9 nucleotides matching TRBD1. The CDR3 extends over 14 amino acids. CDR1 is DFQATT, CDR2 SNEGSKA, per germline (reference sequence). The junction had 12 bases not matched to a gene; V was cut back by 3 bases and J by 12 bases. CDR3 in DNA: TGCAGTGCTAGTGGGGACAGGGCAACTTTCGGGCAGTTCTTC. Translated: CSASGDRATFGQFF.